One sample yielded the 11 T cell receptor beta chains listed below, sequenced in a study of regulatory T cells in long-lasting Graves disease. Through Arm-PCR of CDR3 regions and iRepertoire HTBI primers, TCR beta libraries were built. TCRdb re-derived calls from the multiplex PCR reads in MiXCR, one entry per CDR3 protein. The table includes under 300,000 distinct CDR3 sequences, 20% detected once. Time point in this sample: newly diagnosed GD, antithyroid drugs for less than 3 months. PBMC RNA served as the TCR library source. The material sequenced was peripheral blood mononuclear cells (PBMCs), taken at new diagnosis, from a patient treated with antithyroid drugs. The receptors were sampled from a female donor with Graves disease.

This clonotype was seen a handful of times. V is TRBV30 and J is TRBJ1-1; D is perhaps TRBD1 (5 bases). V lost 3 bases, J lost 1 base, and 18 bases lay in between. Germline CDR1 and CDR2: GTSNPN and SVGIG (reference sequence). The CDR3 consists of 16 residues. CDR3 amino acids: CAWRGRGGLANTEAFF. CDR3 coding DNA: TGTGCCTGGAGGGGGCGGGGGGGTCTCGCGAACACTGAAGCTTTCTTT.

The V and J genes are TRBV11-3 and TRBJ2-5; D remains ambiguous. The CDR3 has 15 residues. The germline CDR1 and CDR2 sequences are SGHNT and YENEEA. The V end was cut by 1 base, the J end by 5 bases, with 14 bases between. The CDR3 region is CASSLGLVSDETQYF. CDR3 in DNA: TGTGCCAGCAGCTTAGGCCTAGTATCGGATGAGACCCAGTACTTC.

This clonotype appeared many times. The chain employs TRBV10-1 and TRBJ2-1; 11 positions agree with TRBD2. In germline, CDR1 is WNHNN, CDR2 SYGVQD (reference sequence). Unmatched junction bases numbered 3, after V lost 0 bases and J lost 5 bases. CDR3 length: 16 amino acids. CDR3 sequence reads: CASSESPGLADNEQFF. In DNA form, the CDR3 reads TGCGCCAGCAGTGAGTCGCCGGGACTAGCGGACAATGAGCAGTTCTTC.

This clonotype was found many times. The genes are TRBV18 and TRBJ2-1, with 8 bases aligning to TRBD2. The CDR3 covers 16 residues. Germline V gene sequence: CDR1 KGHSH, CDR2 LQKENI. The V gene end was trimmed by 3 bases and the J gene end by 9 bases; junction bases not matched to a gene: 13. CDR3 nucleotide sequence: TGTGCCAGCTCACCCCAGGCCCCAGCGGGAGCGAGTGAGCAGTTCTTC. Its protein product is CASSPQAPAGASEQFF. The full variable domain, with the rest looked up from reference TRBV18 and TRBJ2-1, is NAGVMQNPRHLVRRRGQEARLRCSPMKGHSHVYWYRQLPEEGLKFMVYLQKENIIDESGMPKERFSAEFPKEGPSILRIQQVVRGDSAAYFCASSPQAPAGASEQFFGPGTRLTVL.

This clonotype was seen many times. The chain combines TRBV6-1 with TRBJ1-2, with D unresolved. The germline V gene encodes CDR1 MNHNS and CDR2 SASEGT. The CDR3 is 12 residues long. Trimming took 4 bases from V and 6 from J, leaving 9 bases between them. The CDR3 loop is CASSGLFDGYTF. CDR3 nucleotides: TGTGCCAGCAGTGGATTATTCGATGGCTACACCTTC.

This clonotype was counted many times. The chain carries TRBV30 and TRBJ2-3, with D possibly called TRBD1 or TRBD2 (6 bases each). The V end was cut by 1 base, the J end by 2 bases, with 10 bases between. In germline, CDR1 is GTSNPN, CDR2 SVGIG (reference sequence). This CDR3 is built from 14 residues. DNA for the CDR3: TGTGCCTGGAGTGAGGGGGGCGTCACAGATACGCAGTATTTT. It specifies CAWSEGGVTDTQYF. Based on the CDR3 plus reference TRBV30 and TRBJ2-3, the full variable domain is SQTIHQWPATLVQPVGSPLSLECTVEGTSNPNLYWYRQAAGRGLQLLFYSVGIGQISSEVPQNLSASRPQDRQFILSSKKLLLSDSGFYLCAWSEGGVTDTQYFGPGTRLTVL.

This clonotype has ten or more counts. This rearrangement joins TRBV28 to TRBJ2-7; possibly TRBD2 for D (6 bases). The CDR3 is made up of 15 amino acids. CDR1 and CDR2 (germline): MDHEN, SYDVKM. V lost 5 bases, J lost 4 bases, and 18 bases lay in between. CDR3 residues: CASSTPRDGRYEQYF. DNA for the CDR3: TGTGCCAGCAGTACCCCGCGGGACGGCAGATACGAGCAGTACTTC. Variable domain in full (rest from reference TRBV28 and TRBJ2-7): DVKVTQSSRYLVKRTGEKVFLECVQDMDHENMFWYRQDPGLGLRLIYFSYDVKMKEKGDIPEGYSVSREKKERFSLILESASTNQTSMYLCASSTPRDGRYEQYFGPGTRLTVT.

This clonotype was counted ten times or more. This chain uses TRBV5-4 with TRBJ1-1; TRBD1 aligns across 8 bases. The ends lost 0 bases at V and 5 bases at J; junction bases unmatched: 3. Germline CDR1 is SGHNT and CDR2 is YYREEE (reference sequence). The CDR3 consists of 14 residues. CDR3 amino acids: CASSLAGGRTEAFF. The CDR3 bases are TGTGCCAGCAGCTTGGCAGGGGGCCGGACTGAAGCTTTCTTT. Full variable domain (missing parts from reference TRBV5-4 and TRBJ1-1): ETGVTQSPTHLIKTRGQQVTLRCSSQSGHNTVSWYQQALGQGPQFIFQYYREEENGRGNFPPRFSGLQFPNYSSELNVNALELDDSALYLCASSLAGGRTEAFFGQGTRLTVV.

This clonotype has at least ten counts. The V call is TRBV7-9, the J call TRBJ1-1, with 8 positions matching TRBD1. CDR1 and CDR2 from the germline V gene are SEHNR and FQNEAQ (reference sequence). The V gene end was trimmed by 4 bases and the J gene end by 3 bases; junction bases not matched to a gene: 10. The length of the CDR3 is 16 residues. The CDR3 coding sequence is TGTGCCAGCAGCTGGCGGACAGGGTCGTCCGACACTGAAGCTTTCTTT. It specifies CASSWRTGSSDTEAFF.

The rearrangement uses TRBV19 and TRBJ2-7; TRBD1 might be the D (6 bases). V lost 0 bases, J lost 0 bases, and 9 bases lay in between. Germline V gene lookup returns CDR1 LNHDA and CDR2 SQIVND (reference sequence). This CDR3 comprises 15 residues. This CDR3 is CASSIEAGVSYEQYF. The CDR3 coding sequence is TGTGCCAGTAGTATAGAAGCAGGGGTCTCCTACGAGCAGTACTTC.

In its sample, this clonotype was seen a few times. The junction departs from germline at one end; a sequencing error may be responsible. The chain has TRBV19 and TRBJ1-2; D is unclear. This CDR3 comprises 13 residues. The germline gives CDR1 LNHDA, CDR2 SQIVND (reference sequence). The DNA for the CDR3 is TGTGCCAGTAGTATAGATCTGGTCTATGGCAACACCTTC. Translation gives CASSIDLVYGNTF.